This T cell receptor beta chain was recorded in a study of regulatory T cells in long-lasting Graves disease. Arm-PCR of CDR3 regions with iRepertoire HTBI primers generated TCR beta libraries. TCRdb analysed the multiplex PCR reads with MiXCR anew, one entry per CDR3 protein. The sample carries hundreds of thousands of distinct CDR3 sequences, around 12% recorded once. This clonotype has a count of ten or more. V shed 1 base and J shed 7 bases, with 8 bases lying between them. This CDR3 is 14 amino acids long. The germline V gene encodes CDR1 LGHNA and CDR2 YNFKEQ. Specified time point: newly diagnosed GD, antithyroid drugs for less than 3 months. RNA isolated from PBMCs was used to make the TCR library. This same sample was also taken into another study, of T cells in Graves' hyperthyroidism and ophthalmopathy.

The TCR was taken from a young woman with Graves disease. This material consisted of peripheral blood mononuclear cells (PBMCs), taken at new diagnosis, from a patient treated with antithyroid drugs. This sequence joins TRBV4-2 and TRBJ1-6; D remains unclear. DNA of the CDR3: TGTGCCAGCAGCCAAGCCGGGTGGAATTCACCCCTCCACTTT. Translated, it gives CASSQAGWNSPLHF.